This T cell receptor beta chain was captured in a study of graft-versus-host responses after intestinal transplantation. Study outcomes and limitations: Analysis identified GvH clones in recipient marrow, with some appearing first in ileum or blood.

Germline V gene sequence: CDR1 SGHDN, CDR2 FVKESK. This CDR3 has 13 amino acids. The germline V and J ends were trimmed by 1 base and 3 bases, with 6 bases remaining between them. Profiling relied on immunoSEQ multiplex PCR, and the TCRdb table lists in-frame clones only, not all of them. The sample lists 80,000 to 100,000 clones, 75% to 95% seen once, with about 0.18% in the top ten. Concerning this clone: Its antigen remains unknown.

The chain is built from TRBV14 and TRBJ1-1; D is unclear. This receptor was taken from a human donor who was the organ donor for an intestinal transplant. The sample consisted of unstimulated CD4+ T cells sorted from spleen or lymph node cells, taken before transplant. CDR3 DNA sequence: TGTGCCAGCAGCCAAGTTGCGTACACTGAAGCTTTCTTT. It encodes CASSQVAYTEAFF.